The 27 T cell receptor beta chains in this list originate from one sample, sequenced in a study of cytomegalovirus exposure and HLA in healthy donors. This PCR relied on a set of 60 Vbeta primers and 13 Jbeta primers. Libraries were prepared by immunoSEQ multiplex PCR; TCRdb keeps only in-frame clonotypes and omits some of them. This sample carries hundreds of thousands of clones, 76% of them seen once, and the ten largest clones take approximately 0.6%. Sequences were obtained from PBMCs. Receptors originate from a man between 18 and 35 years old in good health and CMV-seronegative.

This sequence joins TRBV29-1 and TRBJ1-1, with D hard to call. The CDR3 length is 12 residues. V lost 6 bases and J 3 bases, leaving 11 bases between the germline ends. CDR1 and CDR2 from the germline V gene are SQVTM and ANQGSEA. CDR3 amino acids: CSVDRDYTEAFF. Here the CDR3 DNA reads TGCAGCGTCGACCGAGACTACACTGAAGCTTTCTTT. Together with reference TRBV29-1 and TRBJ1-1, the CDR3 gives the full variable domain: SAVISQKPSRDICQRGTSLTIQCQVDSQVTMMFWYRQQPGQSLTLIATANQGSEATYESGFVIDKFPISRPNLTFSTLTVSNMSPEDSSIYLCSVDRDYTEAFFGQGTRLTVV.

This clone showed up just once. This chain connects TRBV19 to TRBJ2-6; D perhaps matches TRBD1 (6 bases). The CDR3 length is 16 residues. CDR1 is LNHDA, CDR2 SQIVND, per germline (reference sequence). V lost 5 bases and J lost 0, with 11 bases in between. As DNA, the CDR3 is TGTGCCAGTAGTGCGACAGGTCTCTCTGGGGCCAACGTCCTGACTTTC. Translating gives CASSATGLSGANVLTF.

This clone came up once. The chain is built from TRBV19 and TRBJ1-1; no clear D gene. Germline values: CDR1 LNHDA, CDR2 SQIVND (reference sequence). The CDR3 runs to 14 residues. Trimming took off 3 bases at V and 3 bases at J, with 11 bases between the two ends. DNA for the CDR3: TGTGCCAGTAGTATTTCAACGGGATACACTGAAGCTTTCTTT. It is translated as CASSISTGYTEAFF.

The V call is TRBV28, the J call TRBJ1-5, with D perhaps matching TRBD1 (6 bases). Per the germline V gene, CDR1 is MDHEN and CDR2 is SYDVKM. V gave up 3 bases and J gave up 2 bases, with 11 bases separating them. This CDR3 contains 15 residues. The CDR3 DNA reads TGTGCCAGCAGTTTCGGACAGCCAGGCAATCAGCCCCAGCATTTT. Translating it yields CASSFGQPGNQPQHF.

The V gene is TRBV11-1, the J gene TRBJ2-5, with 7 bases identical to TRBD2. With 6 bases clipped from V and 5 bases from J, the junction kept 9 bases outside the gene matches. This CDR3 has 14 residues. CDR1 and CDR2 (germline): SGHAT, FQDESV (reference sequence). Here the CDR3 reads CASSLRLAVETQYF. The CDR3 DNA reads TGTGCCAGCAGTCTTAGACTAGCTGTTGAGACCCAGTACTTC.

DNA of the CDR3: TGTGCCAGTAGTATAATTGGAGGGGCCGGATATGGCTACACCTTC. It is translated as CASSIIGGAGYGYTF. V usage is TRBV19 and J usage is TRBJ1-2; tentative D call: TRBD1 (5 bases). CDR1 is LNHDA, CDR2 SQIVND, per germline (reference sequence). The CDR3 runs 15 residues. V was clipped by 2 bases and J by 5 bases, with 15 bases between them.

CDR3 protein: CASSLPGRETYEQYF. CDR3 DNA: TGTGCCAGCAGTTTACCTGGGCGAGAAACATACGAGCAGTACTTC. This sequence joins TRBV27 and TRBJ2-7; D is undetermined. V dropped 2 bases and J dropped 4 bases, with 15 bases sitting between them. Germline V gene data show CDR1 as MNHEY and CDR2 as SMNVEV (reference sequence). The CDR3 length is 15 residues.

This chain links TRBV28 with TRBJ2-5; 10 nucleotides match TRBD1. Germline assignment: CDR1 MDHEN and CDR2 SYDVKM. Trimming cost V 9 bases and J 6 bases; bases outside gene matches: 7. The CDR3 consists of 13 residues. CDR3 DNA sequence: TGTGCCAGTATGACAGGGGGCGGACAGACCCAGTACTTC. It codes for CASMTGGGQTQYF.

This CDR3 is CASSSPPGQPPDFGPYEQYF. CDR3 sequence (DNA): TGTGCCAGTAGTTCCCCGCCGGGACAGCCACCTGATTTTGGACCCTACGAGCAGTACTTC. V usage is TRBV19 and J usage is TRBJ2-7; 7 bases align to TRBD1. The V gene end was trimmed by 5 bases and the J gene end by 2 bases; junction bases not matched to a gene: 24. Looked up from germline, CDR1 is LNHDA and CDR2 is SQIVND (reference sequence). The CDR3 contains 20 residues.

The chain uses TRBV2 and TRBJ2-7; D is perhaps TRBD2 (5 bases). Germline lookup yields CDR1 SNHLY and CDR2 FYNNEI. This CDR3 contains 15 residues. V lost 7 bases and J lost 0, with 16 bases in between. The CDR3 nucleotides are TGTGCCAGCAACAAGGGATTAGCGCTCTCCTACGAGCAGTACTTC. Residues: CASNKGLALSYEQYF.

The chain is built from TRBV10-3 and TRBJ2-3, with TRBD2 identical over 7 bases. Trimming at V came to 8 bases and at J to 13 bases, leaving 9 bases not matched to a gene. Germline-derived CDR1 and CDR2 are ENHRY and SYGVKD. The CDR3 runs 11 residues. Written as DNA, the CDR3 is TGTGCCATCCTCTCGGGAGGTGTCAAGTATTTT. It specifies CAILSGGVKYF.

CDR3 nucleotides: TGTGCCATCAGTTCAGGACAGGGGGTCACCAACACTGAAGCTTTCTTT. As protein: CAISSGQGVTNTEAFF. The chain has TRBV10-3 and TRBJ1-1, with 10 positions matching TRBD1. The CDR3 contains 16 residues. Germline V CDR1 and CDR2: ENHRY, SYGVKD. V shed 5 bases, J shed 2 bases, and the junction held 8 bases outside the gene matches.

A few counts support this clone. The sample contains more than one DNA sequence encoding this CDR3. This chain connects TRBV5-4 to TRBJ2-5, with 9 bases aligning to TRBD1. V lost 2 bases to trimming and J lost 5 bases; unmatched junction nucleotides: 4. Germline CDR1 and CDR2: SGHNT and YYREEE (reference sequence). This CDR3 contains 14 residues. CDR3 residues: CASSLQGAGETQYF. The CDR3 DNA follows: TGTGCCAGCAGCTTACAGGGGGCGGGGGAGACCCAGTACTTC.

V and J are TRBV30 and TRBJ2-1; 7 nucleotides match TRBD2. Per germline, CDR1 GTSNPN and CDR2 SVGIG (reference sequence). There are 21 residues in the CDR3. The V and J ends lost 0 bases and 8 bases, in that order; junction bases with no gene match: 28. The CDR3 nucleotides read TGTGCCTGGAGTGTACCCGGTCTGGGACTAAAGGGAGGGTTCGGGGCCGATGAGCAGTTCTTC. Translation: CAWSVPGLGLKGGFGADEQFF.

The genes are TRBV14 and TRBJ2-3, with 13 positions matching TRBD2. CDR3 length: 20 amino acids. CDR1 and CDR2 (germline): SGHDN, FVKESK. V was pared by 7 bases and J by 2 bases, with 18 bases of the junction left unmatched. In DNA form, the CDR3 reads TGTGCCAGCACCCAGGGAGGGACTAGCGGGAAGACCCCCTACACAGATACGCAGTATTTT. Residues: CASTQGGTSGKTPYTDTQYF.

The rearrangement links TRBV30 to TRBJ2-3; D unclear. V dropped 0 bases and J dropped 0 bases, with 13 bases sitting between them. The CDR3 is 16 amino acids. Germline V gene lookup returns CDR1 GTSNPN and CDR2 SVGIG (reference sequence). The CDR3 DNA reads TGTGCCTGGAGTGTGTCGTTAGGCGGAAGCACAGATACGCAGTATTTT. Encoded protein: CAWSVSLGGSTDTQYF.

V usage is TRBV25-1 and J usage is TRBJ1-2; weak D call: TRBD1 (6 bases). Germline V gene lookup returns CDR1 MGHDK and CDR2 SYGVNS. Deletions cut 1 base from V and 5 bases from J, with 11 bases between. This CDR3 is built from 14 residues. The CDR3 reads CASSESGARYGYTF. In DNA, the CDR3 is TGTGCCAGCAGTGAATCAGGGGCTAGATATGGCTACACCTTC.

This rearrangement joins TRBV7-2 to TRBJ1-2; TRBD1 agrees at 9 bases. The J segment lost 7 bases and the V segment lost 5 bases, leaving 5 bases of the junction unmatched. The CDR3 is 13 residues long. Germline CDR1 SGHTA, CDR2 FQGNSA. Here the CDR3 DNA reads TGTGCCAGCAGCCTGGGACAGGGAGCTGGCTACACCTTC. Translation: CASSLGQGAGYTF.

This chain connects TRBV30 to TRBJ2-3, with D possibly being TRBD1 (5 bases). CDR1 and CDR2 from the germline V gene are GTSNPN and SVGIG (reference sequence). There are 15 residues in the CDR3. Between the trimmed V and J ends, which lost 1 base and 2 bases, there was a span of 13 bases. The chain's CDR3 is CAWSAWGSPTDTQYF. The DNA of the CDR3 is TGTGCCTGGAGTGCTTGGGGCTCCCCCACAGATACGCAGTATTTT. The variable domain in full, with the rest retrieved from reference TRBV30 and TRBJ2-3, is SQTIHQWPATLVQPVGSPLSLECTVEGTSNPNLYWYRQAAGRGLQLLFYSVGIGQISSEVPQNLSASRPQDRQFILSSKKLLLSDSGFYLCAWSAWGSPTDTQYFGPGTRLTVL.

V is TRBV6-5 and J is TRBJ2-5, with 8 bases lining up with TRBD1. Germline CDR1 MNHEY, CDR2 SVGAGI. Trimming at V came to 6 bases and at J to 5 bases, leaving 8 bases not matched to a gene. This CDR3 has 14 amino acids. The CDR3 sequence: CASRNDRGWETQYF. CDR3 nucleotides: TGTGCCAGCAGGAATGACAGGGGCTGGGAGACCCAGTACTTC.

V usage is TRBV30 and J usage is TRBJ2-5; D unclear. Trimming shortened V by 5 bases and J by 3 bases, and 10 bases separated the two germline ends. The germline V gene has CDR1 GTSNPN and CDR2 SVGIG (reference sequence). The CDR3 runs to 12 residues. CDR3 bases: TGTGCCTGGGAGGTTCAGAAAGAGACCCAGTACTTC. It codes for CAWEVQKETQYF. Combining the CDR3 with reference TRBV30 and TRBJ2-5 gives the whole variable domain SQTIHQWPATLVQPVGSPLSLECTVEGTSNPNLYWYRQAAGRGLQLLFYSVGIGQISSEVPQNLSASRPQDRQFILSSKKLLLSDSGFYLCAWEVQKETQYFGPGTRLLVL.

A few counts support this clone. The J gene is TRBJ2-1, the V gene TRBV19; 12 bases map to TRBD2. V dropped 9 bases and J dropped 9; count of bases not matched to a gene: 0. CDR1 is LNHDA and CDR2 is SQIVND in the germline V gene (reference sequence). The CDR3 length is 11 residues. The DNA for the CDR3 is TGTGCCAGGACTAGCGGGAGTGAGCAGTTCTTC. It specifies CARTSGSEQFF.

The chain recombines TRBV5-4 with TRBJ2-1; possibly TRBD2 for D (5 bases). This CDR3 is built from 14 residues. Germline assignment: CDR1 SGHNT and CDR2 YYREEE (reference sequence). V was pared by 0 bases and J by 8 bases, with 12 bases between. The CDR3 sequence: CASSLGLAVDEQFF. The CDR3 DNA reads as TGTGCCAGCAGCTTGGGGCTAGCCGTCGATGAGCAGTTCTTC.

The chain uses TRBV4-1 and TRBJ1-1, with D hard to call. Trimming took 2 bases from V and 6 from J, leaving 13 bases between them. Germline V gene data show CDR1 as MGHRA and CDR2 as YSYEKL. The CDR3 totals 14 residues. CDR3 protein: CASSQFPGGPEAFF. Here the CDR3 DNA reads TGCGCCAGCAGCCAATTCCCGGGCGGGCCTGAAGCTTTCTTT.

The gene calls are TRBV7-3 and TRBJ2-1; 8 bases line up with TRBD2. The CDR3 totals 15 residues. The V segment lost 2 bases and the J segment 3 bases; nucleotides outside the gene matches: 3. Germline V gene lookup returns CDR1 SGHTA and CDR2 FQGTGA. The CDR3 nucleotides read TGTGCCAGCAGCTTACCTACTAGCGGCTACAATGAGCAGTTCTTC. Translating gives CASSLPTSGYNEQFF.

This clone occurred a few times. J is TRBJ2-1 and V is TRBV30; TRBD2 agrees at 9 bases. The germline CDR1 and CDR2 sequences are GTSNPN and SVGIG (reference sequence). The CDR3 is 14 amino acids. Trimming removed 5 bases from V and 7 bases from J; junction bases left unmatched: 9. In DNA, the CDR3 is TGTGCCTGGTGTGCGGGAGGGTTTCGGAATGAGCAGTTCTTC. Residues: CAWCAGGFRNEQFF.

The CDR3 DNA reads TGTGCCTGGAGTGGAGGGTATGTGGGGGGTGAGCAGTTCTTC. Protein: CAWSGGYVGGEQFF. The rearrangement links TRBV30 to TRBJ2-1; D is possibly TRBD2 (6 bases). The V gene's germline CDR1 is GTSNPN and CDR2 SVGIG (reference sequence). Deletions cut 1 base from V and 9 bases from J, with 16 bases between. CDR3 length: 14 amino acids.